Included here is one TCR beta chain sequence, with context. It lacks a known antigen. Base qualities are not provided; no much larger clone lies one nucleotide away. The immunoSEQ Assay, a bias-controlled multiplex PCR, was used to amplify TCRbeta CDR3 regions from genomic DNA. The original pipeline was this. Nucleated cell counts per sample were estimated from amplification of reference gene primers within the assay. To quantify the absolute abundance of each unique TCRbeta CDR3 rearrangement, sequence reads were collapsed and filtered. For each sample, productive Simpson clonality was calculated as the square root of Simpson's diversity index over productive rearrangements. In TCRdb, the immuneACCESS table is reduced to in-frame sequences with V and J assigned. These tables do not hold every clone; where another copy was compared, an unresolved V gene accounts for under half, and the others remain unexplained. V and J calls and clone size are given by that table; D and trimming were obtained from the DNA. In all, the sample holds about 480,000 clones, and roughly 91% of those were seen once. Of the sample, about 4.3% is held by the ten largest clones.

Whole blood was collected in K2EDTA tubes by collaborating institutions according to the institutions' own protocols. For TCRbeta analysis, collaborator samples were shipped as frozen whole blood, as isolated PBMCs, or as DNA extracted from either sample type. This record belongs to a study of blood T cell repertoires in COVID-19 (dated by TCRdb to about 2020). Study-wide context: The collaborator samples originated in the United States, Italy and Spain and spanned the acute and convalescent phases of COVID-19. A freely available public database, intended as a resource for researchers studying the immune response to SARS-CoV-2, is where the repertoires were released. The prospective study material was composed of cDNA or gDNA derived from T cells, B-cell-depleted T cells, or PBMCs. Deeply sampled blood TCRbeta repertoires from subjects exposed to, actively infected with, or recovered from COVID-19 were included in the dataset. Where available, HLA class I and class II types were obtained from metadata supplied by the sample provider rather than from assay-based typing. The samples were drawn from the first 160 participants of the ongoing ImmuneRACE study and from 1,254 subjects provided by 6 global collaborators. A de-identified subject ID, COVID-19 status, age in years and sex were almost always included in the sample metadata.

Overall results and qualifications from the work: The amount of clinical and demographic metadata varied by source and participant and was provided uncurated.

The sample consisted of peripheral blood. This sequence was found in a woman aged 30 to 39 with acute or convalescent COVID-19.

CDR3 protein: CSVGDRVETEAFF. The DNA sequence is TGCAGCGTTGGCGACAGGGTGGAGACTGAAGCTTTCTTT. Recombination linked TRBV29-1 to TRBJ1-1; 7 nucleotides in the junction match TRBD1. Measured from the cysteine to the phenylalanine, the CDR3 is 13 residues long. Only CDR3 DNA remains: 39 bases, in frame from the first base. V is trimmed back by 4 bases and J by 5 bases, and the junction contains 7 bases that no gene match accounts for. The germline V gene supplies CDR1 SQVTM and CDR2 ANQGSEA.